The entry below describes one TCR beta chain. The junction differs from germline at one of its ends, possibly a read error. Germline-derived CDR1 and CDR2 are SGHRS and YFSETQ. This CDR3 is 14 amino acids long. Investigators profiled TCR beta VDJ and CDR3 from genomic DNA template. TCRdb re-analysed the reads in MiXCR, keeping a single row per CDR3 protein. Of under 200,000 distinct CDR3 sequences in the sample, around 48% are singletons; the top ten hold 1.8%. The data belong to a study of CD8+CD57+ T cells in acquired aplastic anemia. Flow cytometry had shown expanded CD8+CD57+ cells in the patients chosen for sequencing.

The sequence was collected from a human donor with aplastic anemia. The V call is TRBV5-1, the J call TRBJ2-3; D may be TRBD1 (6 bases). Sequenced: sorted CD4+, CD8+, or CD8+CD57+ T cells (not recorded which) from PBMCs. CDR3 nucleotide sequence: TGCGCCAGCAGCTTGACAGGGTGGGGCGATGCGCAGTACTTT. The encoded protein is CASSLTGWGDAQYF.